The 14 T cell receptor beta chains below were found in one sample sequenced in a study of tumor and adjacent non-tumor tissue in lung cancer. No cell sorting was done before RNA was extracted from the tissue. TCRbeta libraries were built with three rounds of nested PCR, modified from ARM-PCR. TCRdb independently ran MiXCR on the multiplex PCR reads; one entry per CDR3 protein. The table shows 71,000 or so distinct CDR3 sequences, with 75% to 90% occurring only once. The sample comprised lung tumor tissue. These receptors originate from a woman in her 50s with non-small cell lung cancer.

As for this clonotype: One end of the junction varies from germline; a read error may be responsible. CDR3 coding DNA: TGTGCTAGCAGCTTAGTAGGGGTCGTAACCTACGAGCAGTATTTC. Encoded protein: CASSLVGVVTYEQYF. This chain connects TRBV11-2 to TRBJ2-7; weak D call: TRBD1 (5 bases). CDR1 is SGHAT and CDR2 is FQNNGV in the germline V gene. CDR3 length equals 15 residues.

This sequence joins TRBV11-2 and TRBJ2-1; no reliable D call. Trimming cost V 9 bases and J 4 bases, with 19 bases left between them. From germline, CDR1 is SGHAT and CDR2 FQNNGV. The CDR3 contains 15 residues. The CDR3 coding sequence is TGTGCCAGTAACTTAGTTCATAGTGTATACAATGAGCAGTTCTTC. This translates into CASNLVHSVYNEQFF.

This clonotype was seen many times. CDR3 loop: CSVKRRAFSGNTIYF. The CDR3 DNA reads as TGCAGCGTTAAACGGCGGGCGTTCTCTGGAAACACCATATATTTT. The chain carries TRBV29-1 and TRBJ1-3, with D unclear. The CDR3 runs to 15 residues. V lost 5 bases to trimming and J lost 0 bases, with 14 bases between them. Germline lookup yields CDR1 SQVTM and CDR2 ANQGSEA.

Concerning this clonotype: The CDR3 end shows no conserved phenylalanine or tryptophan, and so a read error is likely. The chain combines TRBV5-4 with TRBJ2-1; no definite D call. The CDR3 runs 14 residues. Trimming shortened V by 9 bases and J by 3 bases, and 16 bases separated the two germline ends. The germline V gene encodes CDR1 SGHNT and CDR2 YYREEE (reference sequence). The CDR3 sequence: CATSGVSFYNEQFL. The DNA of the CDR3 is TGTGCCACCTCTGGGGTCAGCTTCTACAATGAGCAGTTCCTC.

This clonotype was seen a handful of times. Lacking the conserved final phenylalanine or tryptophan, this CDR3 likely reflects a read error. No DNA is shown, since the ends of the CDR3 on it are uncertain; the CDR3 is the one TCRdb lists. This CDR3 is CSAQGRGYQETQYL. The J gene is TRBJ2-5, the V gene TRBV20-1; the table's TRBD1 call for D was not verified on the DNA. The CDR3 region is 14 residues in length, termini included. The V gene's germline CDR1 is DFQATT and CDR2 SNEGSKA (reference sequence).

This clonotype was seen only a few times. The chain combines TRBV29-1 with TRBJ2-5, with D possibly called TRBD1 or TRBD2 (5 bases each). The CDR3 length is 14 residues. Germline V gives CDR1 SQVTM, CDR2 ANQGSEA. Trimming left V 4 bases short and J 5 bases short, with 17 bases between. CDR3 bases: TGCAGCGTTGTCGGGGCCCCTTTAGGTGAGACCCAGTACTTC. Translation: CSVVGAPLGETQYF.

The chain carries TRBV20-1 and TRBJ2-5; no clear D. Germline values: CDR1 DFQATT, CDR2 SNEGSKA (reference sequence). The V and J ends lost 7 bases and 1 base respectively, with 10 bases between them. This CDR3 is 12 amino acids long. CDR3 in DNA: TGCAGTGTTAGTATCACCCAAGAGACCCAGTACTTC. It specifies CSVSITQETQYF.

The chain is built from TRBV20-1 and TRBJ2-2; no reliable D call. Trimming removed 7 bases at V and 9 bases at J, with 9 bases between. Germline loops: CDR1 DFQATT, CDR2 SNEGSKA (reference sequence). The CDR3 sequence is 10 residues long. The CDR3 sequence is CSVAEWELFF. In DNA form, the CDR3 reads TGCAGTGTGGCAGAATGGGAGCTGTTTTTT.

On this clonotype: This CDR3 is missing its conserved last phenylalanine or tryptophan, likely due to a read error. The chain has TRBV11-1 and TRBJ2-3; possible D gene TRBD2, 5 bases. Germline values: CDR1 SGHAT, CDR2 FQDESV (reference sequence). The CDR3 has 16 amino acids. The CDR3 nucleotides read TGTATCAGCAGCATAGAGGGTCGTGGTGGCACAGATGCGCAGTATCTT. Protein product: CISSIEGRGGTDAQYL.

In its sample, this clonotype was seen once. The gene calls are TRBV4-1 and TRBJ1-2; no clear D gene. The length of the CDR3 is 16 residues. V gave up 1 base and J gave up 4 bases, with 16 bases separating them. The germline V gene encodes CDR1 MGHRA and CDR2 YSYEKL. CDR3 amino acids: CASSQVLYTGSYGYTF. CDR3 in DNA: TGCGCCAGCAGCCAAGTTCTGTACACGGGGAGCTATGGCTACACCTTC.

This clonotype was picked up a small number of times. The V gene is TRBV11-1, the J gene TRBJ2-1; D is unclear. The CDR3 consists of 13 residues. Looked up from germline, CDR1 is SGHAT and CDR2 is FQDESV (reference sequence). Trimming shortened V by 6 bases and J by 12 bases, and 18 bases separated the two germline ends. CDR3 nucleotides: TGTGCCAGCAGTTTACCTCCACTGGATGGGCAGTTCTTC. Residues: CASSLPPLDGQFF.

As to this clonotype: The junction shows a germline mismatch at one end, possibly a read error. The chain is built from TRBV29-1 and TRBJ2-7, with a tentative D call TRBD1 (6 bases). Germline CDR1 reads SQVTM; CDR2 reads ANQGSEA. This CDR3 region has 14 residues. CDR3 region: CSIQGRGDSYEQYF. CDR3 nucleotide sequence: TGCAGCATACAGGGAAGAGGAGATTCCTACGAGCAGTATTTC.

Notes on this clonotype: Likely a read error: the CDR3 ends without its conserved phenylalanine or tryptophan. The chain couples TRBV6-2 or TRBV6-3 to TRBJ2-3; 11 bases line up with TRBD2. Germline CDR1 is MNHEY and CDR2 is SVGEGT. This CDR3 region has 17 residues. With 0 bases clipped from V and 2 bases from J, the junction kept 4 bases outside the gene matches. The CDR3 DNA is TGTGCCAGCAGTTACTCGGAACTAGCGGGAGACACAGATACGCAGTATTAT. It is translated as CASSYSELAGDTDTQYY.

As to this clonotype: At one end, the junction sequence differs from germline, possibly due to a read error. The chain employs TRBV11-2 and TRBJ1-2; possibly TRBD1 for D (5 bases). CDR1 SGHAT and CDR2 FQNNGV come from the germline V gene. CDR3 length equals 13 residues. The CDR3 sequence is CVSSHGQFGGYTF. Written as DNA, the CDR3 is TGTGTCAGCAGTCACGGACAATTCGGTGGCTACACCTTC.